This entry is about one T cell receptor (beta chain). This entry is derived from a study of blood T cell repertoires in COVID-19. Study at large: Collection of acute and convalescent COVID-19 samples took place in the United States, Italy and Spain. PBMCs, B-cell-depleted T cells, or T cells were the source of the cDNA or gDNA that made up the material.

In the authors' methods: The authors estimated nucleated cell counts from reference gene primer amplification. Only in-frame clones appear in the TCRdb table, and some are missing; sequencing was by immunoSEQ multiplex PCR. V and J calls and clone size are those listed in that table; D and trimming were worked out from the DNA. The sample holds 15,000 to 20,000 clones, around 89% seen once. The J segment lost 4 bases and the V segment lost 5 bases, leaving 3 bases of the junction unmatched. Germline CDR1 is LNHDA and CDR2 is SQIVND (reference sequence). CDR3 length: 15 amino acids. The receptor comes from a human donor in a cohort sampled during active COVID-19. The chain employs TRBV19 and TRBJ2-2, with 11 positions matching TRBD1. The sequenced sample was peripheral blood. The chain's CDR3 is CASSPGTGGTGELFF. The CDR3 DNA follows: TGTGCCAGTAGTCCCGGGACAGGGGGCACCGGGGAGCTGTTTTTT.